What follows is one T cell receptor (beta chain) and its context. The target antigen is unknown. Profiling relied on immunoSEQ multiplex PCR, and the TCRdb table lists in-frame clones only, not all of them. The profile shows tens of thousands of clones, 94% of them singletons. This CDR3 has 11 residues. V gave up 4 bases and J gave up 5 bases, with 7 bases separating them. The germline gives CDR1 SGHNT, CDR2 YYREEE (reference sequence). The data were taken from a study of graft-versus-host responses after intestinal transplantation. Overall study: Recipients had transplants, and these were multivisceral, liver-intestinal, or isolated intestinal. General study findings and limits: Levels of circulating GvH clones at their peak were associated with early post-transplant HvG declines.

Sequencing was performed on unstimulated CD4+ T cells sorted from spleen or lymph node cells, taken before transplant. This rearrangement joins TRBV5-4 to TRBJ2-7; D might be TRBD2 (5 bases). This TCR derives from a human donor who was the organ donor for an intestinal transplant. The CDR3 nucleotides are TGTGCCAGCAGCGACTACCACGAGCAGTACTTC. Protein sequence: CASSDYHEQYF.